The rows below give T cell receptor beta chains drawn from one sample of a study of T-cell reconstitution after alpha-beta-depleted transplantation in children. Each CDR3 protein is one row after TCRdb ran MiXCR on the PCR reads. The sample gives 80,000 to 95,000 distinct CDR3 sequences, roughly 7.7% of which show up once; approximately 7% is in the top ten. Sequencing used PBMCs from the stem cell graft donor, obtained from the stem cell graft. These receptors were obtained from a human donor who donated a stem cell graft to a child with congenital amegakaryocytic thrombocytopenia. Both conserved end residues are part of each CDR3. D genes are given only for firm matches. Rows may omit the clone size; those that give it use once, few, many or a size class.

d_call: TRBD1
clone_size: few
v_call: TRBV2
j_call: TRBJ1-6
cdr3_nt: TGTGCCAGCGAGGACAGGGAGTATTCACCCCTCCACTTT
cdr3_aa: CASEDREYSPLHF

d_call: TRBD2
clone_size: many
v_call: TRBV4-1
j_call: TRBJ2-7
cdr3_nt: TGCGCCAGCAGCCAAGAGACTAGCGGGGCCACCTACGAGCAGTACTTC
cdr3_aa: CASSQETSGATYEQYF

d_call: -
clone_size: -
v_call: TRBV30
j_call: TRBJ2-1
cdr3_nt: TGTGCCTGGAGTGTAGTTTTCGATGAGCAGTTCTTC
cdr3_aa: CAWSVVFDEQFF

d_call: -
clone_size: many
v_call: TRBV3-1
j_call: TRBJ2-2
cdr3_nt: TGTGCCAGCAGCCAAGGCTCGACCGGGGAGCTGTTTTTT
cdr3_aa: CASSQGSTGELFF

d_call: -
clone_size: few
v_call: TRBV19
j_call: TRBJ2-6
cdr3_nt: TGTGCCAGTAGTATAAGGAGAGGGGTGAACTCTGGGGCCAACGTCCTGACTTTC
cdr3_aa: CASSIRRGVNSGANVLTF

d_call: TRBD2
clone_size: many
v_call: TRBV18
j_call: TRBJ2-2
cdr3_nt: TGTGCCAGCTCACCCACGACTAGCGGGAGTCACACCGGGGAGCTGTTTTTT
cdr3_aa: CASSPTTSGSHTGELFF

d_call: TRBD1
clone_size: many
v_call: TRBV7-9
j_call: TRBJ1-6
cdr3_nt: TGTGCCAGCAGCTTAGCGGGACAGGGGAATTCACCCCTCCACTTT
cdr3_aa: CASSLAGQGNSPLHF

d_call: TRBD1
clone_size: many
v_call: TRBV5-1
j_call: TRBJ1-5
cdr3_nt: TGCGCCAGCAGCTTGATCGAGACAGGGGCGATGCAGCATTTT
cdr3_aa: CASSLIETGAMQHF

d_call: -
clone_size: few
v_call: TRBV20-1
j_call: TRBJ1-2
cdr3_nt: TGCAGTGCTAGATTTCCAGGGGTCTCCTCCTATGGCTACACCTTC
cdr3_aa: CSARFPGVSSYGYTF

d_call: TRBD1
clone_size: few
v_call: TRBV7-9
j_call: TRBJ1-4
cdr3_nt: TGTGCCAGCAGCCCGGGACAGGGGTTGCGCGAAAAACTGTTTTTT
cdr3_aa: CASSPGQGLREKLFF

d_call: -
clone_size: many
v_call: TRBV20-1
j_call: TRBJ2-2
cdr3_nt: TGCAGTGCTACCTCCCTTCCAAAGGCGTCACCTAGATGGGGGGAGCTGTTTTTT
cdr3_aa: CSATSLPKASPRWGELFF

d_call: -
clone_size: many
v_call: TRBV12-3/TRBV12-4
j_call: TRBJ2-5
cdr3_nt: TGTGCCAGCAGTTTGCCTGGGGGGACCCAGTACTTC
cdr3_aa: CASSLPGGTQYF

d_call: -
clone_size: many
v_call: TRBV5-1
j_call: TRBJ1-2
cdr3_nt: TGCGCCAGCAGCATTGTGGGGGGACGGGATGGCTACACCTTC
cdr3_aa: CASSIVGGRDGYTF

d_call: -
clone_size: many
v_call: TRBV12-3/TRBV12-4
j_call: TRBJ2-6
cdr3_nt: TGTGCCAGCACCCTGACAGCCATCTCTGGGGCCAACGTCCTGACTTTC
cdr3_aa: CASTLTAISGANVLTF

d_call: -
clone_size: many
v_call: TRBV20-1
j_call: TRBJ1-3
cdr3_nt: TGCAGTGCGGCAGAACTCGGGGGGATGGACAACACCATATATTTT
cdr3_aa: CSAAELGGMDNTIYF

d_call: -
clone_size: few
v_call: TRBV20-1
j_call: TRBJ1-1
cdr3_nt: TGCAGTGCTACACCATCCTTTTCACCGAACACTGAAGCTTTCTTT
cdr3_aa: CSATPSFSPNTEAFF

d_call: TRBD1
clone_size: -
v_call: TRBV20-1
j_call: TRBJ2-5
cdr3_nt: TGCAGTGCTAGAGCAGGGGGCTGGGAGACCCAGTACTTC
cdr3_aa: CSARAGGWETQYF

d_call: TRBD2
clone_size: many
v_call: TRBV6-5
j_call: TRBJ2-7
cdr3_nt: TGTGCCAGCAGTTCGAGCGGGAGGGACTACGAGCAGTACTTC
cdr3_aa: CASSSSGRDYEQYF

d_call: -
clone_size: many
v_call: TRBV9
j_call: TRBJ1-1
cdr3_nt: TGTGCCAGCAGCGCTTTCGTGGGTAGCCCGGGGGTAGCTTTCTTT
cdr3_aa: CASSAFVGSPGVAFF

d_call: -
clone_size: many
v_call: TRBV28
j_call: TRBJ2-1
cdr3_nt: TGTGCCAGCAGTTTATGGGGCGGGGGCGCCCTGGAGCAGTTCTTC
cdr3_aa: CASSLWGGGALEQFF

d_call: -
clone_size: many
v_call: TRBV20-1
j_call: TRBJ1-1
cdr3_nt: TGCAGTGCGATTAAGGTCAACACTGAAGCTTTCTTT
cdr3_aa: CSAIKVNTEAFF

d_call: TRBD1
clone_size: many
v_call: TRBV15
j_call: TRBJ1-6
cdr3_nt: TGTGCCACCAGCAGGACAGGGCTGGGTTATTCACCCCTCCACTTT
cdr3_aa: CATSRTGLGYSPLHF

d_call: -
clone_size: many
v_call: TRBV12-3/TRBV12-4
j_call: TRBJ1-3
cdr3_nt: TGTGCCAGCAGCCGGTCCGGCACACCTGGAAACACCATATATTTT
cdr3_aa: CASSRSGTPGNTIYF

d_call: -
clone_size: many
v_call: TRBV2
j_call: TRBJ2-7
cdr3_nt: TGTGCCAGCAGCCAAAGGGGAGACGAGCAGTACTTC
cdr3_aa: CASSQRGDEQYF

d_call: -
clone_size: many
v_call: TRBV12-3/TRBV12-4
j_call: TRBJ1-1
cdr3_nt: TGTGCCAGCCAAGACCCGGGGTCAGGGGTGAACACTGAAGCTTTCTTT
cdr3_aa: CASQDPGSGVNTEAFF

d_call: TRBD1
clone_size: many
v_call: TRBV7-9
j_call: TRBJ2-7
cdr3_nt: TGTGCCAGCAGCTCTAAGACAGGGCTGTACGAGCAGTACTTC
cdr3_aa: CASSSKTGLYEQYF

d_call: -
clone_size: few
v_call: TRBV27
j_call: TRBJ2-7
cdr3_nt: TGTGCCAGCAGTTTATTTAAAGGGGTTTGGGCGGAGCAGTACTTC
cdr3_aa: CASSLFKGVWAEQYF

d_call: -
clone_size: many
v_call: TRBV5-1
j_call: TRBJ2-5
cdr3_nt: TGCGCCAGCAGCTCGGCAGGGTTCCAAGAGACCCAGTACTTC
cdr3_aa: CASSSAGFQETQYF

d_call: TRBD2
clone_size: many
v_call: TRBV6-5
j_call: TRBJ2-5
cdr3_nt: TGTGCCAGCAGTTCCTCGGGGGGGGTCCAAGAGACCCAGTACTTC
cdr3_aa: CASSSSGGVQETQYF

d_call: -
clone_size: many
v_call: TRBV6-2/TRBV6-3
j_call: TRBJ2-7
cdr3_nt: TGTGCCAGCAGCTCGGGACTCATCTCCTACGAGCAGTACTTC
cdr3_aa: CASSSGLISYEQYF

d_call: -
clone_size: many
v_call: TRBV15
j_call: TRBJ1-5
cdr3_nt: TGTGCCACCAGCAGAGAGAGAGGGGGGCCAGGGTATAGGAATCAGCCCCAGCATTTT
cdr3_aa: CATSRERGGPGYRNQPQHF

d_call: -
clone_size: many
v_call: TRBV7-2
j_call: TRBJ1-4
cdr3_nt: TGTGCCAGCAGCTTAGGGGGAAGAGGAGAAAAACTGTTTTTT
cdr3_aa: CASSLGGRGEKLFF

d_call: TRBD1
clone_size: -
v_call: TRBV5-1
j_call: TRBJ2-4
cdr3_nt: TGCGCCAGCAGCTTGGCGGGGCTAGACCGGGACAGTCAGTACTTC
cdr3_aa: CASSLAGLDRDSQYF

d_call: TRBD2
clone_size: many
v_call: TRBV27
j_call: TRBJ2-2
cdr3_nt: TGTGCCAGCAGTCCTAGCGGGGGGGCCGCGGCCGGGGAGCTGTTTTTT
cdr3_aa: CASSPSGGAAAGELFF

d_call: TRBD2
clone_size: -
v_call: TRBV7-9
j_call: TRBJ2-2
cdr3_nt: TGTGCCAGCAGCTCCCGACTAGCGGGGGTTACCGGGGAGCTGTTTTTT
cdr3_aa: CASSSRLAGVTGELFF

d_call: -
clone_size: many
v_call: TRBV7-9
j_call: TRBJ2-1
cdr3_nt: TGTGCCAGCAGCTTAGACAATGAGCAGTTCTTC
cdr3_aa: CASSLDNEQFF

d_call: TRBD2
clone_size: many
v_call: TRBV5-1
j_call: TRBJ2-5
cdr3_nt: TGCGCCAGCAGACTAGCGGGAGGACACCAAGAGACCCAGTACTTC
cdr3_aa: CASRLAGGHQETQYF

d_call: TRBD2
clone_size: -
v_call: TRBV20-1
j_call: TRBJ2-3
cdr3_nt: TGCAGTGCTCAGGATCCGGGACTAGCGGGGGGGCCGCCAGATACGCAGTATTTT
cdr3_aa: CSAQDPGLAGGPPDTQYF

d_call: -
clone_size: many
v_call: TRBV20-1
j_call: TRBJ2-5
cdr3_nt: TGCAGTGCTAGAGATTCGATACAAGAGACCCAGTACTTC
cdr3_aa: CSARDSIQETQYF

d_call: TRBD1
clone_size: many
v_call: TRBV20-1
j_call: TRBJ2-3
cdr3_nt: TGCAGTGCTAGGGACACCGACAGGGGGTTTGGAGATACGCAGTATTTT
cdr3_aa: CSARDTDRGFGDTQYF

d_call: -
clone_size: many
v_call: TRBV7-2
j_call: TRBJ1-3
cdr3_nt: TGTGCCAGCAGCCGAACCGAATTCTCTGGAAACACCATATATTTT
cdr3_aa: CASSRTEFSGNTIYF

d_call: -
clone_size: many
v_call: TRBV20-1
j_call: TRBJ1-1
cdr3_nt: TGCAGTGCTAGTGTACAGTTTTTGGCTTTCTTT
cdr3_aa: CSASVQFLAFF